This T cell receptor beta chain was recorded in a study of cytomegalovirus exposure and HLA in healthy donors. From germline, CDR1 is MNHNS and CDR2 SASEGT. The CDR3 is 16 amino acids. Trimming shortened V by 1 base and J by 6 bases, and 16 bases separated the two germline ends. Study conclusions and caveats: Later genetic work tied a missense DCLRE1C variant to beta-chain V and J trimming.

As concerns this clone: Its target is unknown.

PCR was performed using 60 Vbeta and 13 Jbeta primers. Clones were read by immunoSEQ multiplex PCR, and TCRdb kept only the in-frame ones, dropping some. The sample lists some 150,000 clones; about 80% were seen once. This chain connects TRBV6-1 to TRBJ2-1, with D perhaps TRBD1 (7 bases). Sequenced input: PBMCs. This TCR was recovered from a woman aged 50 to 65 in good health and CMV-seronegative. CDR3 residues: CASSEGRGLRLNEQFF. CDR3 bases: TGTGCCAGCAGTGAAGGGAGGGGGCTTAGGCTCAATGAGCAGTTCTTC.